The rows below give T cell receptor beta chains drawn from one sample of a study of circulating and synovial CD4+ cells in juvenile arthritis. Profiled with immunoSEQ multiplex PCR; TCRdb holds only in-frame clones, not every one. The sample has about 33,000 clones, about 95% seen once. Specimen: CD4+ T cells from blood. These receptors were obtained from a human donor with juvenile idiopathic arthritis. CDR3s include the opening cysteine and the closing phenylalanine or tryptophan. D genes are given only for firm matches. Only part of the rows carry a size: once, few, many, or a class if the clone is expanded.

d_call,clone_size,j_call,v_call,cdr3_aa,cdr3_nt
TRBD1,few,TRBJ2-3,TRBV5-1,CASSLQGVRTDTQYF,TGCGCCAGCAGCCTGCAGGGGGTTCGGACAGATACGCAGTATTTT
TRBD2,.,TRBJ2-3,TRBV2,CASSENSGGRTDTQYF,TGTGCCAGCAGTGAGAATAGCGGGGGGCGCACAGATACGCAGTATTTT
.,.,TRBJ1-2,TRBV10-3,CAISERGGNYGYTF,TGTGCCATCAGTGAACGGGGGGGCAACTATGGCTACACCTTC
.,.,TRBJ1-1,TRBV28,CASSSTTPTGLETAFF,TGTGCCAGCAGTTCCACCACTCCTACAGGGCTTGAAACTGCTTTCTTT
TRBD1,.,TRBJ2-7,TRBV18,CASSPLSDRAYEQYF,TGTGCCAGCTCACCTCTTTCTGACAGGGCCTACGAGCAGTACTTC
TRBD1,.,TRBJ2-7,TRBV7-8,CASRYRGDGTYEQYF,TGTGCCAGCAGGTACAGGGGGGACGGAACCTACGAGCAGTACTTC
.,.,TRBJ1-4,TRBV30,CAWKTANEKLFF,TGTGCCTGGAAAACGGCTAATGAAAAACTGTTTTTT
TRBD1,.,TRBJ1-2,TRBV18,CASSPGQGNYGYTF,TGTGCCAGCTCACCCGGACAGGGTAACTATGGCTACACCTTC
.,.,TRBJ2-5,TRBV27,CASRPLVAQETQYF,TGTGCCAGCAGGCCCCTGGTGGCACAAGAGACCCAGTACTTC
.,once,TRBJ1-5,TRBV19,CASSSREQIQSNQPQHF,TGTGCCAGTAGTAGTAGGGAGCAGATACAAAGCAATCAGCCCCAGCATTTT
TRBD1,.,TRBJ1-2,TRBV2,CASRWTGLVGGYTF,TGTGCCAGCAGGTGGACAGGGCTTGTTGGTGGCTACACCTTC
.,.,TRBJ1-3,TRBV19,CASSIDRSAASGNTIYF,TGTGCCAGTAGTATTGACAGAAGTGCGGCCTCTGGAAACACCATATATTTT
TRBD2,.,TRBJ2-3,TRBV7-2,CASSSGNGGITDTQYF,TGTGCCAGCAGCAGCGGGAACGGAGGGATCACAGATACGCAGTATTTT
.,.,TRBJ2-5,TRBV7-2,CASSPFSGPQETQYF,TGTGCCAGCAGCCCATTTTCGGGTCCCCAAGAGACCCAGTACTTC
TRBD1,.,TRBJ2-6,TRBV7-9,CASSLNDRAGANVLTF,TGTGCCAGCAGCCTAAACGACAGGGCTGGGGCCAACGTCCTGACTTTC
TRBD2,.,TRBJ2-1,TRBV6-4,CARITSGSKNEQFF,TGTGCCCGCATTACTAGCGGGAGTAAAAATGAGCAGTTCTTC
TRBD2,.,TRBJ2-3,TRBV11-1,CASSSAASGFGDTQYF,TGTGCCAGCAGCTCCGCGGCTAGCGGGTTTGGGGATACGCAGTATTTT
.,.,TRBJ2-5,TRBV18,CASSPRETQYF,TGTGCCAGCTCACCCAGAGAGACCCAGTACTTC
.,once,TRBJ2-4,TRBV28,CASNQGTLNRNIQYF,TGTGCCAGCAATCAGGGGACGCTAAATAGAAACATTCAGTACTTC
TRBD2,once,TRBJ2-7,TRBV5-1,CASSPPTSGRSYEQYF,TGCGCCAGCAGCCCTCCGACTAGCGGGCGCTCCTACGAGCAGTACTTC
TRBD2,.,TRBJ2-1,TRBV4-1,CASRPTGTSVNEQFF,TGCGCCAGCAGACCCACCGGGACTAGCGTTAATGAGCAGTTCTTC
.,.,TRBJ2-1,TRBV9,CASSALATGHNEQFF,TGTGCCAGCAGCGCATTAGCTACAGGGCACAATGAGCAGTTCTTC
TRBD1,.,TRBJ2-3,TRBV28,CASSLRTGSPSDTQYF,TGTGCCAGCAGTCTCCGGACAGGGTCTCCATCAGATACGCAGTATTTT
TRBD2,.,TRBJ2-2,TRBV7-2,CASSRGLGRTGELFF,TGTGCCAGCAGCCGGGGACTAGGTCGCACCGGGGAGCTGTTTTTT
TRBD1,once,TRBJ2-5,TRBV10-3,CATRDRAQETQYF,TGTGCCACAAGGGACAGGGCGCAAGAGACCCAGTACTTC
.,.,TRBJ2-3,TRBV25-1,CASSEYNTPDTQYF,TGTGCCAGCAGTGAATATAACACCCCAGATACGCAGTATTTT
TRBD1,.,TRBJ2-4,TRBV27,CASSFLDRARDIQYF,TGTGCCAGCAGTTTCCTTGACAGGGCGAGGGACATTCAGTACTTC
TRBD1,.,TRBJ1-3,TRBV27,CASSFKGASGNTIYF,TGTGCCAGCAGCTTCAAGGGGGCCTCTGGAAACACCATATATTTT
.,.,TRBJ1-4,TRBV7-2,CASSLARVEKLFF,TGTGCCAGCAGCTTAGCGCGGGTAGAAAAACTGTTTTTT
.,.,TRBJ2-7,TRBV7-2,CASSSTGSSYEQYF,TGTGCCAGCAGCTCGACGGGAAGCTCCTACGAGCAGTACTTC
TRBD2,.,TRBJ2-3,TRBV7-9,CASRGADTQYF,TGTGCCAGTCGGGGGGCAGATACGCAGTATTTT
.,.,TRBJ2-7,TRBV6-5,CASSAGTEYEQYF,TGTGCCAGTTCTGCCGGGACTGAGTACGAGCAGTACTTC
TRBD1,.,TRBJ1-1,TRBV12-5,CASGLTTGVLFSEAFF,TGTGCTAGTGGTTTGACAACAGGGGTCTTGTTTTCTGAAGCTTTCTTT
.,.,TRBJ1-2,TRBV28,CASSFLDLRGYTF,TGTGCCAGCAGTTTTCTTGACTTGCGGGGCTACACCTTC
.,.,TRBJ1-1,TRBV5-1,CASKDRLTEAFF,TGCGCCAGCAAAGACAGGCTCACTGAAGCTTTCTTT
.,.,TRBJ2-2,TRBV29-1,CSVDREGTGELFF,TGCAGCGTTGACAGGGAAGGGACCGGGGAGCTGTTTTTT
.,.,TRBJ1-1,TRBV27,CASSTPARVAEAFF,TGTGCCAGCAGTACCCCCGCCAGGGTCGCTGAAGCTTTCTTT
.,.,TRBJ2-1,TRBV25-1,CASSLTGGSRPYNEQFF,TGTGCCAGCAGTCTGACGGGGGGCAGTCGCCCCTACAATGAGCAGTTCTTC
TRBD1,.,TRBJ2-7,TRBV15,CATSIPGTGVNEQYF,TGTGCCACCAGCATTCCCGGGACAGGGGTAAACGAGCAGTACTTC
TRBD1,few,TRBJ2-7,TRBV19,CASSIGTGGYEQYF,TGTGCCAGTAGTATCGGGACAGGAGGCTACGAGCAGTACTTC
TRBD2,.,TRBJ2-7,TRBV5-6,CASSLRPGTSGKVEQYF,TGTGCCAGCAGCTTGCGTCCCGGGACTAGCGGGAAGGTCGAGCAGTACTTC
.,.,TRBJ2-3,TRBV5-8,CASSKYGVPDTQYF,TGTGCCAGCAGCAAGTACGGAGTCCCAGATACGCAGTATTTT
TRBD1,.,TRBJ1-2,TRBV6-5,CASTTGTVANYGYTF,TGTGCCAGCACTACCGGGACAGTAGCTAACTATGGCTACACCTTC
.,.,TRBJ1-6,TRBV9,CASSLTGGDNSPLHF,TGTGCCAGCAGCTTGACAGGCGGTGATAATTCACCCCTCCACTTT
TRBD1,.,TRBJ2-1,TRBV19,CASSIRDRVTHEQFF,TGTGCCAGTAGTATCCGGGACAGGGTAACTCATGAGCAGTTCTTC
TRBD1,.,TRBJ2-3,TRBV7-8,CASSLSVGTGTDTQYF,TGTGCCAGCAGCTTAAGCGTCGGGACAGGGACGGATACGCAGTATTTT
TRBD2,.,TRBJ2-3,TRBV27,CASSLSGRGTDTQYF,TGTGCCAGCAGTTTAAGCGGGAGGGGCACAGATACGCAGTATTTT
.,.,TRBJ1-3,TRBV9,CAGSEGQSRNTIYF,TGTGCCGGCAGCGAAGGACAGAGTCGGAACACCATATATTTT
.,.,TRBJ2-2,TRBV6-5,CASSYSGGANTGELFF,TGTGCCAGCAGTTACTCAGGGGGGGCTAACACCGGGGAGCTGTTTTTT
.,.,TRBJ2-7,TRBV5-4,CASSLTPGSRYEQYF,TGTGCCAGCAGCTTAACTCCGGGAAGCCGATACGAGCAGTACTTC
.,.,TRBJ2-1,TRBV28,CASRVAFEQFF,TGTGCCAGCAGGGTAGCATTCGAGCAGTTCTTC
.,.,TRBJ2-3,TRBV11-1,CASSSTGHGTDTQYF,TGTGCCAGCAGCTCTACAGGGCATGGCACAGATACGCAGTATTTT
TRBD1,.,TRBJ1-1,TRBV9,CASSATGDTEAFF,TGTGCCAGCAGCGCGACAGGGGACACTGAAGCTTTCTTT
.,.,TRBJ2-2,TRBV5-6,CASSIQTVPGELFF,TGTGCCAGCAGCATCCAGACAGTGCCCGGGGAGCTGTTTTTT
TRBD1,.,TRBJ1-1,TRBV9,CASSESPGQALNTEAFF,TGTGCCAGCAGCGAATCCCCGGGACAGGCCCTGAACACTGAAGCTTTCTTT
.,.,TRBJ1-4,TRBV27,CASSGRVLTGSEKLFF,TGTGCCAGTTCGGGCAGGGTACTCACCGGGAGTGAAAAACTGTTTTTT
TRBD2,.,TRBJ2-3,TRBV7-3,CASSLSLAGGTDTQYF,TGTGCCAGCAGCTTAAGCCTAGCGGGGGGAACAGATACGCAGTATTTT